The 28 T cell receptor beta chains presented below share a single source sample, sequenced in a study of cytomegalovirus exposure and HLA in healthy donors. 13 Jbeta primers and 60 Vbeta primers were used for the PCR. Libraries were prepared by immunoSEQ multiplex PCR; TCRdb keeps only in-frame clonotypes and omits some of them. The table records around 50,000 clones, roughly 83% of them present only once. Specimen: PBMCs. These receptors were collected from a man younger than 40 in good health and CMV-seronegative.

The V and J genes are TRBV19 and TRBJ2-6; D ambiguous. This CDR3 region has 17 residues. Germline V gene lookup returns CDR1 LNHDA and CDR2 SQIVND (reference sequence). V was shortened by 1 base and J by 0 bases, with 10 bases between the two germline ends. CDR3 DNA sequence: TGTGCCAGTAGTATAGGTCCGGTTGGCTCTGGGGCCAACGTCCTGACTTTC. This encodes CASSIGPVGSGANVLTF.

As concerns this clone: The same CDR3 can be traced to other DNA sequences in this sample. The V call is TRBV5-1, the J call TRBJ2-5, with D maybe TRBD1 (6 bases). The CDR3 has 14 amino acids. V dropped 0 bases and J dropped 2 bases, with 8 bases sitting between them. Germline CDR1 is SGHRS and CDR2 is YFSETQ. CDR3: CASSLGTVQETQYF. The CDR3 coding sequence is TGCGCCAGCAGCTTGGGGACAGTTCAAGAGACCCAGTACTTC.

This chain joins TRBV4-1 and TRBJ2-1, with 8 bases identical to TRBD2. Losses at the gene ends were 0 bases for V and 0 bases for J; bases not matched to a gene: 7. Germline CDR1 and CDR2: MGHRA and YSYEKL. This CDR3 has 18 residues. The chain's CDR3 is CASSQDWSGGSSYNEQFF. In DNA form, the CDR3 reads TGCGCCAGCAGCCAAGATTGGAGCGGGGGTAGCTCCTACAATGAGCAGTTCTTC.

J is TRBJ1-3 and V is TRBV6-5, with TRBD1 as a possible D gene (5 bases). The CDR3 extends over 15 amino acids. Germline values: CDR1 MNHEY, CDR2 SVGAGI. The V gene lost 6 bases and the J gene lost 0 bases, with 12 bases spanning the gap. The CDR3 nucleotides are TGTGCCAGCAGACAGGACCCTAGCTCTGGAAACACCATATATTTT. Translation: CASRQDPSSGNTIYF.

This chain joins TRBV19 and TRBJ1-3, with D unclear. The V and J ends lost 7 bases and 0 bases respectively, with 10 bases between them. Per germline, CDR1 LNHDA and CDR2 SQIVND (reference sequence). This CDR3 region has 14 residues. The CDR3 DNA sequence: TGTGCCAGTATCGGGGAAACCTCTGGAAACACCATATATTTT. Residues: CASIGETSGNTIYF.

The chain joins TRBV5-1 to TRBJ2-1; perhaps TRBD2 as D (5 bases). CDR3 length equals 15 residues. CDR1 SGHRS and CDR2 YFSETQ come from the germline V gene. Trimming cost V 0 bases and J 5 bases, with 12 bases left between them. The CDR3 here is CASSLEGGLHNEQFF. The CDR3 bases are TGCGCCAGCAGCTTGGAGGGCGGACTCCACAATGAGCAGTTCTTC.

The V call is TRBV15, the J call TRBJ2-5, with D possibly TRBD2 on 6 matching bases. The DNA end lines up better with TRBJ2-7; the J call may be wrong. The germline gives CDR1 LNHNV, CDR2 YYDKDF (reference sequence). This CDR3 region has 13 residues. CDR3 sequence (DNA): TGTGCCACCAGCAGAGCGGGGGTGAACGAGCAGTACTTC. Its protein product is CATSRAGVNEQYF.

The CDR3 sequence: CASSSNGGYEQYF. The CDR3, as DNA: TGTGCCAGTAGTTCGAACGGGGGCTACGAGCAGTACTTC. The chain carries TRBV19 and TRBJ2-7; the D gene is possibly TRBD2 (6 bases). The CDR3 covers 13 residues. With 5 bases removed from V and 3 bases from J, the gap between germline ends came to 11 bases. The germline gives CDR1 LNHDA, CDR2 SQIVND (reference sequence).

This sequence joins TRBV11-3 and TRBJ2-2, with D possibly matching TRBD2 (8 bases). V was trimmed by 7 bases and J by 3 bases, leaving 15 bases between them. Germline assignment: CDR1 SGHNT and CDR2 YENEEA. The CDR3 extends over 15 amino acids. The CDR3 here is CASNPGGGHTGELFF. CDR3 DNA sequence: TGTGCCAGCAACCCGGGAGGGGGCCACACCGGGGAGCTGTTTTTT.

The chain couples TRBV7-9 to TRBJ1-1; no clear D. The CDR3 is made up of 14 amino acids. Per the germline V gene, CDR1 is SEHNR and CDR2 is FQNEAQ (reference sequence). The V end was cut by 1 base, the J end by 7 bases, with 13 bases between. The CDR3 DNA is TGTGCCAGCAGCTTAGAGCCAGCGGAGAGTGAAGCTTTCTTT. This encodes CASSLEPAESEAFF.

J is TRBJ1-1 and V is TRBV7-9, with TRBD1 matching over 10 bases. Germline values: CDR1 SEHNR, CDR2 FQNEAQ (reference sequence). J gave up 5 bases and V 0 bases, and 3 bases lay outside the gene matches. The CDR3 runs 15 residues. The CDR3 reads CASSLAGTGVTEAFF. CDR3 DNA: TGTGCCAGCAGCTTAGCCGGGACAGGGGTAACTGAAGCTTTCTTT.

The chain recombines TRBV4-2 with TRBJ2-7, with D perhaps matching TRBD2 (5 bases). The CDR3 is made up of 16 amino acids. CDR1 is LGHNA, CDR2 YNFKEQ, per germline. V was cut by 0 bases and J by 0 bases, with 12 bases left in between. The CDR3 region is CASSQDYPGSSYEQYF. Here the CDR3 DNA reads TGTGCCAGCAGCCAAGATTACCCGGGGAGCTCCTACGAGCAGTACTTC.

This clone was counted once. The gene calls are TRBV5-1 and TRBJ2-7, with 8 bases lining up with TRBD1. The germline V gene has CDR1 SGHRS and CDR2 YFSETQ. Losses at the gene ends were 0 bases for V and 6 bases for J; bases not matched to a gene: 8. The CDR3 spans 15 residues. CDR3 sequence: CASSLGSRQGREQYF. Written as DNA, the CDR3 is TGCGCCAGCAGCTTGGGTTCGAGACAGGGGCGCGAGCAGTACTTC.

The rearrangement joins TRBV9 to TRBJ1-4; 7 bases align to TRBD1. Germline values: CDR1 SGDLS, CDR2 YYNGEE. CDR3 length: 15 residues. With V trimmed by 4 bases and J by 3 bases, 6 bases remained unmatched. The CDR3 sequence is CASSSTGTANEKLFF. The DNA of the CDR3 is TGTGCCAGCAGCTCAACAGGGACAGCTAATGAAAAACTGTTTTTT.

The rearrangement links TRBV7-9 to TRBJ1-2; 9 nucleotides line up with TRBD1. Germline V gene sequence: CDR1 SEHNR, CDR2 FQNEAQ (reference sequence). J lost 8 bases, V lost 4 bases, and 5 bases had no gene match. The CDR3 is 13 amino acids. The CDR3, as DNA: TGTGCCAGCAGCTGGGACAGGGAAAAGGGCTACACCTTC. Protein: CASSWDREKGYTF.

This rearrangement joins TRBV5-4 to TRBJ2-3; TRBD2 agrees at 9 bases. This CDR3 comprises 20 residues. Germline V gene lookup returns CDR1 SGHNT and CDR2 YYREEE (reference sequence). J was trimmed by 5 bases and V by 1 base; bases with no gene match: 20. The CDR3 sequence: CASSLTPGFLAGAPGDTQYF. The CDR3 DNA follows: TGTGCCAGCAGCTTGACCCCAGGGTTCTTAGCGGGGGCGCCAGGAGATACGCAGTATTTT.

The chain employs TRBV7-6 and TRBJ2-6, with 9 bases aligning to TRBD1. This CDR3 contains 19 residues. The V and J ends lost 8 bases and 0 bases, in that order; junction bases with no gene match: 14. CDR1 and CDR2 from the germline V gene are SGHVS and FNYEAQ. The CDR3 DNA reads TGTGCCAGCTCTGATCCCAGACAGGGGGATTTCTCTGGGGCCAACGTCCTGACTTTC. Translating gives CASSDPRQGDFSGANVLTF.

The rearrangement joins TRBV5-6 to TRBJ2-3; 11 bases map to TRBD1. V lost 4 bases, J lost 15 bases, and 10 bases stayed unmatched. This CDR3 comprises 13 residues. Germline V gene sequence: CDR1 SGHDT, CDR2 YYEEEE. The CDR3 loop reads CASSPSGQGAFYF. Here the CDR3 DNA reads TGTGCCAGCAGCCCGAGTGGACAGGGGGCTTTTTATTTT.

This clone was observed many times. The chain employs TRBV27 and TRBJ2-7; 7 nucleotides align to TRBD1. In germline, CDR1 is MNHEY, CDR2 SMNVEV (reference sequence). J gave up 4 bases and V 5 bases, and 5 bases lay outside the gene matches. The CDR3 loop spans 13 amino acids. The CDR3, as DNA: TGTGCCAGCAGTGGGGCAGGGGGATACGAGCAGTACTTC. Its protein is CASSGAGGYEQYF.

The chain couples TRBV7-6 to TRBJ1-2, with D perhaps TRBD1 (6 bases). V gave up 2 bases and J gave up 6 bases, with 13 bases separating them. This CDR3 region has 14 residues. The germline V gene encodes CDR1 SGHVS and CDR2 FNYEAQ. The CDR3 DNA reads TGTGCCAGCAGCTTAAGCACAGGGTCGGATGGCTACACCTTC. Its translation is CASSLSTGSDGYTF.

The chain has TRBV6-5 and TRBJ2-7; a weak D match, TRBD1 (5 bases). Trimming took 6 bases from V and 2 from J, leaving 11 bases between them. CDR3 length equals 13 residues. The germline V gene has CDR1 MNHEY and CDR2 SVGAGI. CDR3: CASSPTGTYEQYF. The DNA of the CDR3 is TGTGCCAGCAGCCCAACAGGAACCTACGAGCAGTACTTC.

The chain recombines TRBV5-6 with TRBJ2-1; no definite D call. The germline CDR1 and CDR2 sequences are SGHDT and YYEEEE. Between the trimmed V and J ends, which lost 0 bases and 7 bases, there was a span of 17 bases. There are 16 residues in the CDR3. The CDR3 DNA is TGTGCCAGCAGCTTGGCCGGTGTCCCCCCGAGGAATGAGCAGTTCTTC. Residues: CASSLAGVPPRNEQFF.

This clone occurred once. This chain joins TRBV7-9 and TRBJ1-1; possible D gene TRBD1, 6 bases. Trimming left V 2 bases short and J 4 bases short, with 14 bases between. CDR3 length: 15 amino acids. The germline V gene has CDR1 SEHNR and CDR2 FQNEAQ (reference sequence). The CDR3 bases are TGTGCCAGCAGCTTATTGCCGCAGGGGATCACTGAAGCTTTCTTT. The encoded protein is CASSLLPQGITEAFF. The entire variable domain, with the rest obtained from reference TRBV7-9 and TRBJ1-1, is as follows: DTGVSQNPRHKITKRGQNVTFRCDPISEHNRLYWYRQTLGQGPEFLTYFQNEAQLEKSRLLSDRFSAERPKGSFSTLEIQRTEQGDSAMYLCASSLLPQGITEAFFGQGTRLTVV.

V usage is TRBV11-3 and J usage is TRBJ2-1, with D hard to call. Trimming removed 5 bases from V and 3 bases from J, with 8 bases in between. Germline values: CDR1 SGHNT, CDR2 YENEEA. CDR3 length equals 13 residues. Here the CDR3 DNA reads TGTGCCAGCAGCGTAAACAGCTACAATGAGCAGTTCTTC. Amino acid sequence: CASSVNSYNEQFF.

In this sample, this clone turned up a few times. Written as DNA, the CDR3 is TGTGCCAGCAGTGACCCAGGGATCAATCAGCCCCAGCATTTT. As protein: CASSDPGINQPQHF. The chain couples TRBV2 to TRBJ1-5, with D maybe TRBD1 (5 bases). The germline V and J ends were trimmed by 3 bases and 3 bases, with 9 bases remaining between them. Germline V gene lookup returns CDR1 SNHLY and CDR2 FYNNEI. This CDR3 is built from 14 residues.

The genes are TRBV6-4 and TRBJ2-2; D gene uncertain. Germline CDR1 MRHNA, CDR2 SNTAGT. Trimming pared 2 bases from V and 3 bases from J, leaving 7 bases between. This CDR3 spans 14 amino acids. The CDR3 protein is CASSDGQDTGELFF. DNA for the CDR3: TGTGCCAGCAGTGACGGGCAGGACACCGGGGAGCTGTTTTTT.

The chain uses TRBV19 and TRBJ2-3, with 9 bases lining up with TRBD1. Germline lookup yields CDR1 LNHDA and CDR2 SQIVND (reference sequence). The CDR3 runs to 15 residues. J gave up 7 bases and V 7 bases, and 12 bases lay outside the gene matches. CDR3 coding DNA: TGTGCCAGTACCGATGGTGGGGACAGGGATTATACGCAGTATTTT. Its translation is CASTDGGDRDYTQYF.

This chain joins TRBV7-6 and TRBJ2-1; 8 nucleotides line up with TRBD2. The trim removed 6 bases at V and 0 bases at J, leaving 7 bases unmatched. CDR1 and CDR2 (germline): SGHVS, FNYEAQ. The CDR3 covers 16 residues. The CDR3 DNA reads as TGTGCCAGCAGTCGAACTAGCGGAAGCTCCTACAATGAGCAGTTCTTC. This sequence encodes CASSRTSGSSYNEQFF. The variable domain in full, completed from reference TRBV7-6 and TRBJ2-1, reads GAGVSQSPRYKVTKRGQDVALRCDPISGHVSLYWYRQALGQGPEFLTYFNYEAQQDKSGLPNDRFSAERPEGSISTLTIQRTEQRDSAMYRCASSRTSGSSYNEQFFGPGTRLTVL.